The rows below give T cell receptor beta chains drawn from one sample of a study of glioma-infiltrating T cells after dendritic cell vaccination. Method: immunoSEQ multiplex PCR; TCRdb's copy keeps in-frame clones and lacks some. The sample has more than 75,000 clones; roughly four fifths are singletons. The sample consisted of blood, taken after dendritic cell vaccination. The source of these receptors is a human donor with glioblastoma. The CDR3 runs from the conserved cysteine through the conserved F or W. The order of the fields is V gene, clone size, D gene, J gene, CDR3 protein, CDR3 DNA. A D gene is named only where the DNA matches it firmly. Clone size is stated in some rows and not others, as once, few, many or a class when expanded.

v_call: TRBV18
clone_size: .
d_call: TRBD1
j_call: TRBJ2-3
cdr3_aa: CASSDDRAATDTQYF
cdr3_nt: TGTGCCAGCTCGGACGACAGGGCCGCCACAGATACGCAGTATTTT

v_call: TRBV19
clone_size: .
d_call: .
j_call: TRBJ2-2
cdr3_aa: CASSILLTPHTGELFF
cdr3_nt: TGTGCCAGTAGTATCTTGCTGACACCCCACACCGGGGAGCTGTTTTTT

v_call: TRBV18
clone_size: .
d_call: .
j_call: TRBJ1-4
cdr3_aa: CASSPPGLIVNEKLFF
cdr3_nt: TGTGCCAGCTCACCACCGGGACTGATTGTTAATGAAAAACTGTTTTTT

v_call: TRBV5-6
clone_size: few
d_call: TRBD1
j_call: TRBJ2-4
cdr3_aa: CASSFRDSGNIQYF
cdr3_nt: TGTGCCAGCAGCTTCCGGGACAGCGGAAACATTCAGTACTTC

v_call: TRBV9
clone_size: .
d_call: .
j_call: TRBJ2-3
cdr3_aa: CASSVSGTDTQYF
cdr3_nt: TGTGCCAGCAGCGTATCAGGGACAGATACGCAGTATTTT

v_call: TRBV5-1
clone_size: .
d_call: .
j_call: TRBJ2-5
cdr3_aa: CASSLQSATETQYF
cdr3_nt: TGCGCCAGCAGCTTACAGTCAGCCACGGAGACCCAGTACTTC

v_call: TRBV7-2
clone_size: .
d_call: .
j_call: TRBJ1-2
cdr3_aa: CASSLFLQGDYGYTF
cdr3_nt: TGTGCCAGCAGCCTATTTCTACAGGGTGACTATGGCTACACCTTC

v_call: TRBV15
clone_size: .
d_call: TRBD1
j_call: TRBJ2-2
cdr3_aa: CATSRDRVDTGELFF
cdr3_nt: TGTGCCACCAGCAGGGACAGGGTAGACACCGGGGAGCTGTTTTTT

v_call: TRBV25-1
clone_size: .
d_call: .
j_call: TRBJ2-3
cdr3_aa: CASSESRGLDTQYF
cdr3_nt: TGTGCCAGCAGTGAATCTCGGGGTTTAGATACGCAGTATTTT

v_call: TRBV30
clone_size: .
d_call: .
j_call: TRBJ1-2
cdr3_aa: CAWSVMAGVGYTF
cdr3_nt: TGTGCCTGGAGTGTAATGGCCGGGGTGGGCTACACCTTC